The sequence of this TCR beta chain was determined in a study of cytomegalovirus exposure and HLA in healthy donors. The primer mix had 60 Vbeta and 13 Jbeta primers. Profiled with immunoSEQ multiplex PCR; TCRdb holds only in-frame clones, not every one. The sample carries 150,000 to 200,000 clones, roughly 79% recorded once. Germline V gene data show CDR1 as SGHRS and CDR2 as YFSETQ. The CDR3 has 18 residues. Trimming removed 5 bases from V and 0 bases from J; junction bases left unmatched: 12. V and J are TRBV5-1 and TRBJ2-3, with 10 bases identical to TRBD1. The sequenced material came from PBMCs. This receptor was obtained from a woman aged 40 to 50 in good health and CMV-seronegative. In DNA, the CDR3 is TGCGCCAGCAGTCCGGGACAGGGGATTGGGTTAAGCACAGATACGCAGTATTTT. Translating it yields CASSPGQGIGLSTDTQYF.